The subject of this entry is one TCR beta chain. The clone's antigen remains unknown. No quality values exist for individual bases; no much larger clone is one base distant. This entry is derived from a study of vaccination and CD4 T cells after COVID-19 (dated by TCRdb to 2022 to 2024). About the study as a whole: In the convalescent cohort there were six males and four females, among whom were two Hispanic individuals, seven Caucasians, two Asians and one multiracial person. Participants got two doses of the Pfizer-BioNTech BNT162b2 vaccine (n=8) or two doses of the Moderna mRNA-1273 vaccine (n=2). Post-COVID blood samples were collected from convalescent patients a median of roughly 100 days after diagnosis, with a range of about 35 to 170 days. The time from the second vaccine dose to post-vaccine blood sampling had a median of roughly 72 days and ranged from about 12 to 241 days. For stimulating the cultures, overlapping spike peptide pools were used, derived from SARS-CoV-2 as well as from the common cold coronaviruses HCoV-NL63, HCoV-OC43 and HCoV-229E. As controls, cultures received a CEFX viral epitope pool (the positive control), an HIV-1 Nef peptide pool (the negative control), or no peptide at all. In over 8 COVID-19 convalescent patients and a handful of infection-naive healthy vaccine recipients, researchers compared the spike-specific CD4+ TCR repertoire from before mRNA vaccination with the repertoire from after. In an earlier paper using these donors, memory CD4+ T cell crossreactivity between SARS-CoV-2 and common cold coronavirus spike proteins was assessed at the TCR clonotype level. The paper's findings and limits, for the study overall: Among the post-vaccine SARS-CoV-2-reactive clones in convalescent patients, a median around 90% showed up only after vaccination, which suggests vaccine-specific priming. Of the vaccine-specific clones in convalescent patients, 304 of 307, or nearly all, reacted only to SARS-CoV-2 spike and did not cross-react with common cold coronaviruses. The median number of SARS-CoV-2-reactive clonotypes rose from approximately 20 after infection to a few dozen after vaccination, but the change was not significant. The study included relatively few convalescent patients and did not analyze early timepoints after natural infection.

This sample's treatment or condition label indicates: roughly nine-day PBMC culture with coronavirus spike peptide pools or control peptides (ViraFEST assay). CD4+ T cells from unexposed donors were collected before the COVID-19 pandemic (2011-2018). The ViraFEST assay, used in the study, expanded antigen-specific T cells with peptide pools and then identified the expanded clonotypes through TCR sequencing. Each well held approximately 2 million PBMCs cultured in IMDM containing roughly 5% human AB serum and approximately 10 IU/ml IL-2, with about 9.4 ug/ml peptide pools added. On days 3 and 7, half of the culture medium was replaced with fresh IL-2-containing medium. After less than twelve days of culture, CD4+ T cells were isolated by negative selection with the EasySep CD4+ T cell isolation kit. Unexposed donor CD4+ T cells were tested for reactivity to SARS-CoV-2 S and N and four common cold coronavirus spike pools, as cell number allowed. Ficoll-Paque Plus gradient centrifugation was used to isolate PBMCs from whole blood, and the isolated PBMCs were then either used fresh or cryopreserved at -140C. In general, triplicate wells were set up for every culture condition. Leukapheresis product for the unexposed donors was purchased commercially.

Library creation used PCR. DNA from cultured CD4+ T cells underwent TCR sequencing with the Oncomine TCR Beta short-read assay at the Johns Hopkins FTIC core. The QIAamp micro DNA kit was used to extract genomic DNA from the cultured CD4+ T cells. Oncomine TCR Beta libraries made from cultured CD4+ T cells were pooled using unique dual indexes and sequenced on an Illumina iSeq 100. The paper's processing steps were these. Non-productive sequences were removed, and CDR3s not starting with C, not ending with F or W, or shorter than 7 amino acids were discarded. The MANAFEST web application was used to identify antigen-specific clonotypes by comparing peptide-stimulated wells against reference wells and other culture wells. An FDR below 0.05, an odds ratio above 5, and a productive frequency above 0.1% in at least two of three replicate wells were required for clones to be considered positive. A clonotype counted as cross-reactive if it showed significant expansion both in the SARS-CoV-2 spike wells and in at least one common cold coronavirus spike condition. Using R version 3.6.1, CDR3 homology was evaluated through Levenshtein distances (stringdist) along with unrooted phylogenetic trees (ape). The public reads were quality trimmed at Q25 with fastp and then assembled into clones with MiXCR by TCRdb, keeping productive beta chains. One record per CDR3 amino acid sequence lists the most common genes and DNA. These V and J calls originate from TCRdb's pipeline instead of the authors' own analysis. Counted in this sample were thousands of distinct CDR3 sequences; roughly two fifths of them appeared once. The top ten clones comprise about 20% of the sample.

The trim is 6 bases for V and 0 bases for J, with a gap of 9 bases between the germline ends. The CDR3 starts with the cysteine, ends with the phenylalanine, and has 14 residues. The CDR3 DNA has 42 bases and is translated from base 1. Rearrangement joined TRBV12-3 or TRBV12-4 to TRBJ1-5; the D gene identity is not certain. The sequenced sample consisted of CD4+ T cells from blood, cultured in vitro. This receptor was taken from a human donor in good health. The nucleotides read TGTGCCAGCAGCCTCATCCTTAGCAATCAGCCCCAGCATTTT. This codes for CASSLILSNQPQHF.